These 23 T cell receptor beta chains came from one sample sequenced in a study of T cell responses to AZD1222 COVID-19 vaccine. Data came from immunoSEQ multiplex PCR; TCRdb stores just in-frame clones and leaves some out. Here the sample spans approximately 150,000 clones, 75% to 95% being singletons. Specimen: peripheral blood, collected on day 0 of AZD1222 vaccination. The origin of the receptors is an adult in good health.

The sample holds a few counts of this clone. The chain links TRBV19 to TRBJ1-5; 7 bases are shared with TRBD1. The CDR3 runs 18 residues. Germline V gene data show CDR1 as LNHDA and CDR2 as SQIVND (reference sequence). The V segment lost 5 bases and the J segment 3 bases; nucleotides outside the gene matches: 16. CDR3 nucleotide sequence: TGTGCCAGTAGTGCGCACCCATGGGGGGACAGAATCAATCAGCCCCAGCATTTT. Protein: CASSAHPWGDRINQPQHF.

The chain uses TRBV5-1 and TRBJ1-5; D is undetermined. V lost 2 bases, J lost 7 bases, and 13 bases lay in between. Germline V lookup: CDR1 SGHRS, CDR2 YFSETQ. The CDR3 sequence is 14 residues long. In nucleotides, the CDR3 is TGCGCCAGCAGCTTAGGAGGATTTGGGCAGCCCCAGCATTTT. Translation gives CASSLGGFGQPQHF.

V gene TRBV2 combines with J gene TRBJ1-1; D perhaps matches TRBD1 (5 bases). In germline, CDR1 is SNHLY, CDR2 FYNNEI. This CDR3 is built from 12 residues. Deletions cut 7 bases from V and 12 bases from J, with 18 bases between. CDR3 protein: CASNTIGGRTFF. The CDR3 DNA follows: TGTGCCAGCAACACCATTGGGGGTAGAACTTTCTTT.

The table lists this clone with a count of one. This chain links TRBV7-9 with TRBJ1-1; D is uncertain. The V end lost 6 bases, the J end lost 5 bases, and 10 bases lay between the germline ends. The CDR3 totals 12 residues. Per germline, CDR1 SEHNR and CDR2 FQNEAQ (reference sequence). The CDR3: CASRLGTTEAFF. In DNA, the CDR3 is TGTGCCAGCAGATTGGGAACGACTGAAGCTTTCTTT.

The CDR3 nucleotides are TGTGCCAGCAGCTTATTTCCGTGGCGGAGCACTGAAGCTTTCTTT. Amino acids: CASSLFPWRSTEAFF. The chain joins TRBV11-2 to TRBJ1-1; the D is unclear. The CDR3 covers 15 residues. Germline V gives CDR1 SGHAT, CDR2 FQNNGV. V was shortened by 2 bases and J by 4 bases, with 14 bases between the two germline ends.

The chain is built from TRBV9 and TRBJ1-4, with no clear D. The CDR3 sequence is 16 residues long. V shed 0 bases and J shed 5 bases, with 14 bases lying between them. Germline values: CDR1 SGDLS, CDR2 YYNGEE. This CDR3 reads CASSVAIGSYNEKLFF. The CDR3 DNA sequence: TGTGCCAGCAGCGTAGCTATAGGGTCTTACAATGAAAAACTGTTTTTT.

The rearrangement joins TRBV2 to TRBJ2-3, with 10 bases fitting TRBD2. This CDR3 contains 18 residues. Germline lookup yields CDR1 SNHLY and CDR2 FYNNEI. With V trimmed by 6 bases and J by 3 bases, 15 bases remained unmatched. The CDR3 region has the DNA TGTGCCAGCAGCGAGGGGTGGGTAGCGGGGGGAGATACAGATACGCAGTATTTT. Translated: CASSEGWVAGGDTDTQYF.

This clone showed up just once. CDR3 bases: TGTGCCTGGACCACTGGACTAGCGGGAATCGGTGAGCAGTTCTTC. Residues: CAWTTGLAGIGEQFF. The chain couples TRBV30 to TRBJ2-1, with TRBD2 matching 12 bases. Germline loops: CDR1 GTSNPN, CDR2 SVGIG (reference sequence). V lost 4 bases and J lost 9; bases outside the gene matches: 10. The CDR3 is 15 residues long.

This clone was counted a single time. V usage is TRBV11-3 and J usage is TRBJ2-3, with a weak D call TRBD2 (6 bases). The V gene's germline CDR1 is SGHNT and CDR2 YENEEA. V was pared by 5 bases and J by 4 bases, with 19 bases between. CDR3 length: 16 residues. This CDR3 is CASSSRDRGVADTQYF. The CDR3 nucleotides read TGTGCCAGCAGCAGCCGGGACCGCGGGGTCGCAGATACGCAGTATTTT.

The rearrangement links TRBV6-5 to TRBJ1-1; D gene uncertain. The CDR3 has 13 amino acids. Trimming removed 8 bases at V and 4 bases at J, with 14 bases between. Germline V CDR1 and CDR2: MNHEY, SVGAGI. For the CDR3, the DNA is TGTGCCAGCGGCCGGGGTAGGGTCACTGAAGCTTTCTTT. This codes for CASGRGRVTEAFF.

The genes are TRBV12-5 and TRBJ1-5; D unclear. The CDR3 runs to 16 residues. Germline-derived CDR1 and CDR2 are LGHNT and FRNRAP. The V gene lost 6 bases and the J gene lost 4 bases, with 19 bases spanning the gap. This CDR3 is CASGYSTVLLNQPQHF. CDR3 DNA sequence: TGTGCTAGTGGCTATTCGACTGTCCTTTTAAATCAGCCCCAGCATTTT.

This CDR3 reads CASSFLGSTSYEQYF. CDR3 nucleotides: TGTGCCAGCAGTTTTCTCGGGAGCACGTCCTACGAGCAGTACTTC. The chain combines TRBV27 with TRBJ2-7, with D perhaps matching TRBD2 (6 bases). CDR1 and CDR2 from the germline V gene are MNHEY and SMNVEV (reference sequence). V shed 3 bases and J shed 1 base, with 13 bases lying between them. The CDR3 contains 15 residues.

This chain connects TRBV18 to TRBJ1-1; 10 nucleotides agree with TRBD1. V was clipped by 0 bases and J by 4 bases; unmatched bases: 5. Germline assignment: CDR1 KGHSH and CDR2 LQKENI. This CDR3 has 16 amino acids. The CDR3 bases are TGTGCCAGCTCACCACCGTCTGGACAGGGGGGCACTGAAGCTTTCTTT. Protein product: CASSPPSGQGGTEAFF.

The chain uses TRBV5-1 and TRBJ2-7; a weak D match, TRBD1 (6 bases). CDR1 and CDR2 from the germline V gene are SGHRS and YFSETQ. Deletions cut 1 base from V and 5 bases from J, with 13 bases between. The CDR3 is 14 amino acids. Written as DNA, the CDR3 is TGCGCCAGCAGCTTGTTCACAGGGAGCGACGAGCAGTACTTC. This codes for CASSLFTGSDEQYF.

The chain couples TRBV18 to TRBJ1-1; no clear D. Germline values: CDR1 KGHSH, CDR2 LQKENI. CDR3 length: 13 residues. V was cut by 8 bases and J by 1 base, with 11 bases left in between. CDR3 loop: CASQAGWNTEAFF. In nucleotides, the CDR3 is TGTGCCAGCCAGGCGGGGTGGAACACTGAAGCTTTCTTT.

The chain has TRBV18 and TRBJ1-2; TRBD1 agrees at 7 bases. Per the germline V gene, CDR1 is KGHSH and CDR2 is LQKENI. Germline trimming cut 4 bases from V and 1 base from J; bases unmatched to any gene: 9. There are 16 residues in the CDR3. The CDR3 is CASSLQGPPFNYGYTF. The DNA for the CDR3 is TGTGCCAGCTCACTACAGGGGCCGCCTTTTAACTATGGCTACACCTTC.

The CDR3 sequence is CASSLWARVTDGYTF. The CDR3 nucleotides read TGTGCCAGCAGTTTATGGGCCCGTGTTACCGATGGCTACACCTTC. The chain has TRBV28 and TRBJ1-2; D is unresolved. Germline assignment: CDR1 MDHEN and CDR2 SYDVKM. V was trimmed by 0 bases and J by 6 bases, leaving 14 bases between them. The CDR3 is made up of 15 amino acids.

This clone was recorded a few times. The genes are TRBV7-8 and TRBJ1-5, with 9 bases lining up with TRBD1. Trimming took 2 bases from V and 4 from J; bases not matched to a gene: 6. CDR1 is SGHVS and CDR2 is FQNEAQ in the germline V gene. The CDR3 is made up of 16 amino acids. The DNA of the CDR3 is TGTGCCAGCAGCTTAAGGGACAGGGCCCCTAATCAGCCCCAGCATTTT. This translates into CASSLRDRAPNQPQHF. The variable domain in full, completed from reference TRBV7-8 and TRBJ1-5, reads GAGVSQSPRYKVAKRGQDVALRCDPISGHVSLFWYQQALGQGPEFLTYFQNEAQLDKSGLPSDRFFAERPEGSVSTLKIQRTQQEDSAVYLCASSLRDRAPNQPQHFGDGTRLSIL.

The rearrangement uses TRBV6-5 and TRBJ1-3; a weak D match, TRBD1 (6 bases). Looked up from germline, CDR1 is MNHEY and CDR2 is SVGAGI. This CDR3 spans 15 amino acids. Deletions cut 6 bases from V and 4 bases from J, with 16 bases between. CDR3 amino acids: CASRIRQGNGNTIYF. In DNA form, the CDR3 reads TGTGCCAGCAGAATTAGGCAGGGGAACGGAAACACCATATATTTT.

This chain's CDR3 is CASSYGLAVNEQFF. Written as DNA, the CDR3 is TGCGCCAGCAGCTACGGACTAGCGGTGAATGAGCAGTTCTTC. The V and J genes are TRBV5-1 and TRBJ2-1; 10 bases map to TRBD2. Germline CDR1 and CDR2: SGHRS and YFSETQ. The junction had 4 bases not matched to a gene; V was cut back by 3 bases and J by 7 bases. The CDR3 totals 14 residues.

This chain uses TRBV10-1 with TRBJ1-6; maybe TRBD1 (6 bases). Between the trimmed V and J ends, which lost 0 bases and 4 bases, there was a span of 19 bases. The CDR3 covers 19 residues. Per germline, CDR1 WNHNN and CDR2 SYGVQD (reference sequence). CDR3 sequence reads: CASSESARGARAYNSPLHF. The CDR3 DNA is TGCGCCAGCAGTGAGTCGGCCAGGGGCGCGAGGGCTTATAATTCACCCCTCCACTTT.

The chain employs TRBV11-2 and TRBJ1-5; the D gene is possibly TRBD1 (6 bases). V was cut by 5 bases and J by 3 bases, with 17 bases left in between. Germline CDR1 SGHAT, CDR2 FQNNGV. This CDR3 is 16 amino acids long. The CDR3 is CASSPGLQGLNQPQHF. CDR3 sequence (DNA): TGTGCCAGCAGCCCCGGCTTACAGGGACTCAATCAGCCCCAGCATTTT.

The chain couples TRBV2 to TRBJ2-5; 13 bases line up with TRBD2. Germline values: CDR1 SNHLY, CDR2 FYNNEI. J was trimmed by 5 bases and V by 6 bases; bases with no gene match: 12. CDR3 length equals 17 residues. The CDR3 spells CASSPPGTSGIRETQYF. The DNA for the CDR3 is TGTGCCAGCAGCCCACCCGGGACTAGCGGGATCCGGGAGACCCAGTACTTC.